These 5 T cell receptor beta chains share one sample of origin, sequenced in a study of cytomegalovirus exposure and HLA in healthy donors. Clones were sequenced by immunoSEQ multiplex PCR, and TCRdb holds only the in-frame ones, with some missing. The table shows about 120,000 clones, with about 87% occurring only once. Sequenced input: PBMCs. The source is a man aged 18 to 30 in good health and CMV-seronegative.

This rearrangement joins TRBV19 to TRBJ1-5; 9 bases align to TRBD1. Germline V gene data show CDR1 as LNHDA and CDR2 as SQIVND (reference sequence). Unmatched junction bases numbered 10, after V lost 10 bases and J lost 3 bases. The CDR3 length is 15 residues. The CDR3 loop is CATRGQGFFNQPQHF. As DNA, the CDR3 is TGTGCCACCCGGGGACAGGGCTTTTTCAATCAGCCCCAGCATTTT. Based on the CDR3 plus reference TRBV19 and TRBJ1-5, the full variable domain is DGGITQSPKYLFRKEGQNVTLSCEQNLNHDAMYWYRQDPGQGLRLIYYSQIVNDFQKGDIAEGYSVSREKKESFPLTVTSAQKNPTAFYLCATRGQGFFNQPQHFGDGTRLSIL.

The rearrangement links TRBV10-1 to TRBJ2-1, with 11 bases identical to TRBD2. Germline values: CDR1 WNHNN, CDR2 SYGVQD (reference sequence). This CDR3 spans 16 amino acids. Losses at the gene ends were 6 bases for V and 5 bases for J; bases not matched to a gene: 9. Written as DNA, the CDR3 is TGCGCCAGCAGCGACCGACTAGCGGGGCCCAACAATGAGCAGTTCTTC. Its protein is CASSDRLAGPNNEQFF.

V gene TRBV5-6 combines with J gene TRBJ1-5, with 7 bases matching TRBD1. The CDR3 covers 13 residues. V shed 1 base, J shed 6 bases, and the junction held 1 base outside the gene matches. The germline CDR1 and CDR2 sequences are SGHDT and YYEEEE. CDR3 in amino acids: CASSLTGVQPQHF. CDR3 sequence (DNA): TGTGCCAGCAGCTTGACAGGGGTTCAGCCCCAGCATTTT.

This chain links TRBV2 with TRBJ2-7; maybe TRBD1 (6 bases). The CDR3 is made up of 13 amino acids. Germline V CDR1 and CDR2: SNHLY, FYNNEI. Deletions cut 6 bases from V and 6 bases from J, with 15 bases between. The CDR3 region has the DNA TGTGCCAGCAGCCAGGGGCGCCCCGGCGAGCAGTACTTC. It codes for CASSQGRPGEQYF. The full variable domain, in which reference TRBV2 and TRBJ2-7 provide the parts outside the CDR3, is EPEVTQTPSHQVTQMGQEVILRCVPISNHLYFYWYRQILGQKVEFLVSFYNNEISEKSEIFDDQFSVERPDGSNFTLKIRSTKLEDSAMYFCASSQGRPGEQYFGPGTRLTVT.

The chain has TRBV7-6 and TRBJ2-1; maybe TRBD2 (6 bases). CDR1 is SGHVS, CDR2 FNYEAQ, per germline. Trimming stripped 1 base from V and 5 bases from J, with 9 bases between. The CDR3 extends over 14 amino acids. The CDR3 sequence is CASSLDGGHNEQFF. DNA for the CDR3: TGTGCCAGCAGCTTAGACGGGGGACACAATGAGCAGTTCTTC.